This T cell receptor beta chain was retrieved from a study of CD8 T cells in Susac syndrome. Study details: Patients with Susac syndrome, at blood draw, were therapy-naive, on corticosteroids, or on intravenous immunoglobulin alone.

Bulk CD8+ and CD4+ cells came from magnetic negative isolation; CD8+ TEMRA by FACS. RNA totalling about 0.45 to 1 ug underwent reverse transcription with random hexamers. The immunoSEQ assay covered 54 Vbeta and 13 Jbeta segments for CDR3. TCRdb re-derived calls from the immunoSEQ multiplex PCR reads in MiXCR, one entry per CDR3 protein. The repertoire holds about 94,000 distinct CDR3 sequences, with about 94% as singletons. CDR3 size: 15 residues. The trim removed 8 bases at V and 4 bases at J, leaving 9 bases unmatched. Germline CDR1 and CDR2: ENHRY and SYGVKD. This sequence joins TRBV10-3 and TRBJ2-3; 10 bases map to TRBD1. This TCR was sampled from a human donor with Susac syndrome. The sample was CD4+ T cells from PBMCs. This chain's CDR3 is CAIGDRGRQADTQYF. The CDR3 region has the DNA TGTGCCATCGGAGACAGGGGGCGCCAAGCAGATACGCAGTATTTT.